This T cell receptor beta chain was obtained from a study of blood T cell repertoires in COVID-19. Turning to the study itself: COVID-19 samples collected from the United States, Italy and Spain covered acute and convalescent phases.

Resolution of symptoms, clearance, or two negative PCRs was present in recovered Cohort 3 donors. Per germline, CDR1 MNHEY and CDR2 SVGAGI. Trimming pared 3 bases from V and 2 bases from J, leaving 11 bases between. The length of the CDR3 is 14 residues. Clones were sequenced by immunoSEQ multiplex PCR, and TCRdb holds only the in-frame ones, with some missing. This table has a few hundred thousand clones, approximately 83% appearing once. Sequences were obtained from PBMCs or T cells enriched from blood (not recorded which). This chain connects TRBV6-5 to TRBJ2-7; D is undetermined. The clonotype originates from a woman aged 50 to 60 who had recovered from COVID-19. The CDR3 coding sequence is TGTGCCAGCAGTTATTCCTACCCCCCCTACGAGCAGTACTTC. Protein sequence: CASSYSYPPYEQYF.